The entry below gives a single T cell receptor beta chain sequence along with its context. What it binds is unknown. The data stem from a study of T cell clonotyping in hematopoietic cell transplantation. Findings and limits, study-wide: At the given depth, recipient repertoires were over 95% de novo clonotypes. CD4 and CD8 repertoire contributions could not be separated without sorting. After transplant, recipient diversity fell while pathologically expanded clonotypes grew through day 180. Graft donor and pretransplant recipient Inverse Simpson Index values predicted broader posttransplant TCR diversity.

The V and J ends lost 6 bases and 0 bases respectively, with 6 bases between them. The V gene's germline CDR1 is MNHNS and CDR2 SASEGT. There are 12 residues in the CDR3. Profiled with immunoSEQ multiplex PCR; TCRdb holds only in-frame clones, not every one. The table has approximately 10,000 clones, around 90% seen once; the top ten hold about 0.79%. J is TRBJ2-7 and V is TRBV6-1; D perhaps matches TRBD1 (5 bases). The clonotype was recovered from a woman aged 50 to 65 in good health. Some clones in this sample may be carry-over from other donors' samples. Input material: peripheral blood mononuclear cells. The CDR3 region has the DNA TGTGCCAGCAGCCAGGGCTCCTACGAGCAGTACTTC. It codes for CASSQGSYEQYF.